Reported below is one T cell receptor beta chain. Its target is unknown. TCRdb keeps only in-frame clones here, not all; method: immunoSEQ multiplex PCR. The sample yields 600,000 to 750,000 clones, around 90% seen once. The V end lost 3 bases, the J end lost 5 bases, and 19 bases lay between the germline ends. The CDR3 runs to 16 residues. This record belongs to a study of shared clonotypes between healthy human individuals. Study-level results: Clonotypes that were shared across a handful of donors made up around 5% of naive CD4 clonotypes.

Those who donated, Caucasian adults without exception, all lived in Nashville, Tennessee. The receptor was derived from a man aged 18 to 35 in good health. Some clones in this sample may be carry-over from other donors' samples. The chain couples TRBV23-1 to TRBJ1-2; D is undetermined. TRBV23-1 is an ORF, and what it does is uncertain. Material: memory CD8+ T cells from PBMCs. Subset indicated: CD45RO+ cells pooled with CCR7-negative TemRA cells. CDR3: CASSQWVLGEVYGYTF. In DNA form, the CDR3 reads TGCGCCAGCAGTCAGTGGGTTTTGGGTGAAGTTTATGGCTACACCTTC.